The next 3 T cell receptor beta chains were all read from a single sample in a study of beta chain features in type 1 diabetes. As every portion of the isolated RNA was reverse transcribed, the sequencing read expressed TCRB transcripts. The method was immunoSEQ multiplex PCR; TCRdb's version includes in-frame clones alone and lacks a portion of them. The sample includes more than 130,000 clones, around 7% seen only once; the top ten take under 1.5%. Sample: central memory CD4+ T cells from blood. All receptors derive from a woman aged 25 to 39 in good health.

This clone was seen a handful of times. V is TRBV28 and J is TRBJ2-5; TRBD1 might be the D (5 bases). The J call may be faulty, since TRBJ2-7 better matches the DNA end. Germline V gives CDR1 MDHEN, CDR2 SYDVKM. The CDR3 is 13 residues long. The CDR3 DNA reads TGTGCCAGCACTTCGGTTTGGGGCCACGAGCAGTACTTC. It specifies CASTSVWGHEQYF.

The count of this clone is one. V and J are TRBV7-2 and TRBJ2-7; possible D gene TRBD2, 5 bases. Between the trimmed V and J ends, which lost 1 base and 2 bases, there was a span of 12 bases. The CDR3 sequence is 15 residues long. Germline CDR1 and CDR2: SGHTA and FQGNSA. The CDR3 nucleotides read TGTGCCAGCAGCTTAGGGGGAGCGAACACCTACGAGCAGTACTTC. Translating it yields CASSLGGANTYEQYF.

The chain recombines TRBV6-1 with TRBJ2-7; no clear D. The germline V gene encodes CDR1 MNHNS and CDR2 SASEGT. The V and J ends lost 2 bases and 4 bases respectively, with 12 bases between them. The CDR3 is 14 amino acids. The CDR3 DNA reads as TGTGCCAGCAGTGAATTGTGGAGTTCTTACGAGCAGTACTTC. This gives the protein CASSELWSSYEQYF.